This TCR beta chain was identified during a study of PD-1 blockade in classical Hodgkin lymphoma. The time point: cycle 4 day 1 (C4D1), after 5 to 7 weeks of nivolumab. Relapse after autologous stem cell transplantation occurred in every patient, and brentuximab vedotin exposure varied. The CDR3 loop spans 15 amino acids. In germline, CDR1 is SGHVS, CDR2 FNYEAQ. Unmatched junction bases numbered 6, after V lost 5 bases and J lost 3 bases. Here immunoSEQ multiplex PCR was the method, and the copy in TCRdb shows in-frame clones only, minus some. The table includes 80,000 to 100,000 clones, about 93% detected once.

This sequence originates from a human donor with classical Hodgkin lymphoma. The chain recombines TRBV7-6 with TRBJ2-7, with 11 bases lining up with TRBD1. This sample comprised peripheral blood mononuclear cells (PBMCs), obtained before the fourth cycle of nivolumab. CDR3: CASSPGTGGIYEQYF. CDR3 sequence (DNA): TGTGCCAGCAGCCCCGGGACAGGGGGGATCTACGAGCAGTACTTC.